This is a list of T cell receptor beta chains from one sample in a study of T cell repertoires in cytomegalovirus infection. Via MiXCR, TCRdb re-called the reads, giving one row per CDR3 protein. Of a few hundred thousand distinct CDR3 sequences in the sample, about 42% are singletons; the top ten hold 35% to 50%. The antigens for these receptors are not known. Sequences were derived from cultured PBMCs, sampled from culture after CMV antigen stimulation. The receptors were sampled from a human donor in good health (CMV status not recorded). Some clones in this sample may be carry-over from other donors' samples. The CDR3 runs from the conserved cysteine through the conserved F or W. The order of the fields is V gene, CDR3 length, clone size, J gene, CDR3 protein. Part of the rows lack a size; the others show once, few, many or a class for expanded clones.

V: TRBV20-1
length: 14
size: -
J: TRBJ2-6
CDR3: CSASRVSGANVLTF

V: TRBV12-3/TRBV12-4
length: 16
size: -
J: TRBJ2-5
CDR3: CASSLLGGGFQETQYF

V: TRBV19
length: 14
size: -
J: TRBJ2-3
CDR3: CASSMPGDTDTQYF

V: TRBV7-2
length: 18
size: many
J: TRBJ2-3
CDR3: CASNKITPGLAGTDTQYF

V: TRBV24-1
length: 13
size: -
J: TRBJ1-6
CDR3: CATKSTANSPLHF

V: TRBV27
length: 14
size: -
J: TRBJ2-1
CDR3: CASSPGTSGAPVFF

V: TRBV6-1
length: 13
size: few
J: TRBJ2-2
CDR3: CASSRIRAGELFF

V: TRBV7-2
length: 14
size: few
J: TRBJ1-1
CDR3: CASARGAMNTEAFF

V: TRBV6-5
length: 14
size: -
J: TRBJ2-3
CDR3: CASTKTGATDTQYF

V: TRBV12-3/TRBV12-4
length: 14
size: -
J: TRBJ2-1
CDR3: CASSLSGPGDEQFF

V: TRBV13
length: 12
size: few
J: TRBJ2-7
CDR3: CASCFRGREQYF

V: TRBV5-1
length: 19
size: -
J: TRBJ2-1
CDR3: CASSRSGLRALSSYNEQFF

V: TRBV7-6
length: 16
size: -
J: TRBJ2-5
CDR3: CASSFRTGSLQETQYF

V: TRBV3-1
length: 15
size: -
J: TRBJ1-4
CDR3: CASSQVSRSNEKLFF

V: TRBV6-5
length: 13
size: once
J: TRBJ1-6
CDR3: CASLVTPLVPLHF

V: TRBV14
length: 16
size: -
J: TRBJ2-3
CDR3: CASSLLAGHRTDTQYF

V: TRBV7-9
length: 12
size: once
J: TRBJ1-1
CDR3: CATGRLGTEAFF

V: TRBV12-3/TRBV12-4
length: 15
size: -
J: TRBJ1-2
CDR3: CASSLALGSFDGYTF

V: TRBV20-1
length: 15
size: -
J: TRBJ1-4
CDR3: CSASRPGTGVEKLFF

V: TRBV7-8
length: 13
size: -
J: TRBJ2-6
CDR3: CASSPEGANVLTF

V: TRBV7-9
length: 14
size: few
J: TRBJ1-6
CDR3: CASTIGRANSPLHF

V: TRBV11-2
length: 14
size: few
J: TRBJ2-3
CDR3: CASSRIGGTDTQYF

V: TRBV6-2/TRBV6-3
length: 18
size: -
J: TRBJ1-6
CDR3: CASRRVYRGSSYNSPLHF

V: TRBV4-1
length: 17
size: -
J: TRBJ2-4
CDR3: CASSSRRDDGGKNIQYF

V: TRBV7-8
length: 12
size: -
J: TRBJ1-1
CDR3: CASSPRLGRAFF

V: TRBV7-2
length: 15
size: many
J: TRBJ2-4
CDR3: CASSPRGTGENIQYF

V: TRBV24-1
length: 13
size: -
J: TRBJ2-3
CDR3: CATSDLRTDTQYF

V: TRBV2
length: 18
size: -
J: TRBJ1-2
CDR3: CASSSRRIRDRQSYGYTF

V: TRBV12-3/TRBV12-4
length: 14
size: few
J: TRBJ1-3
CDR3: CASSSGFSGNTIYF

V: TRBV7-8
length: 19
size: few
J: TRBJ2-2
CDR3: CASSFHLGTSGGVTGELFF

V: TRBV19
length: 16
size: -
J: TRBJ1-6
CDR3: CASRSRGGSYNSPLHF

V: TRBV20-1
length: 17
size: few
J: TRBJ2-3
CDR3: CSALGTSGKISTDTQYF

V: TRBV12-3/TRBV12-4
length: 15
size: few
J: TRBJ2-5
CDR3: CASTVGGGFQETQYF

V: TRBV6-1
length: 14
size: -
J: TRBJ2-2
CDR3: CAIGGTDYVGELFF

V: TRBV6-5
length: 13
size: few
J: TRBJ2-2
CDR3: CASGRRASGELFF

V: TRBV7-2
length: 16
size: few
J: TRBJ2-5
CDR3: CASSLEASGYQETQYF

V: TRBV7-2
length: 13
size: -
J: TRBJ2-5
CDR3: CASSLAQDYGKYF

V: TRBV6-2/TRBV6-3
length: 15
size: -
J: TRBJ1-5
CDR3: CASSFRARGNQPQHF

V: TRBV7-2
length: 13
size: few
J: TRBJ2-7
CDR3: CASSSGQLYEQYF

V: TRBV7-9
length: 20
size: -
J: TRBJ2-3
CDR3: CASSHPWTSGSGEAMHTQYF

V: TRBV7-8
length: 12
size: -
J: TRBJ2-2
CDR3: CASSIGVGELFF

V: TRBV28
length: 14
size: -
J: TRBJ2-7
CDR3: CASSLRGMSYEQYF

V: TRBV7-8
length: 16
size: -
J: TRBJ2-5
CDR3: CASTLGSGAGQETQYF

V: TRBV7-9
length: 14
size: few
J: TRBJ1-1
CDR3: CASTALWENTEAFF

V: TRBV5-1
length: 17
size: few
J: TRBJ2-3
CDR3: CATKGGASGGPTDTQYF

V: TRBV4-2
length: 15
size: -
J: TRBJ1-3
CDR3: CASSQDREAGNTIYF

V: TRBV20-1
length: 12
size: -
J: TRBJ1-5
CDR3: CSAIGGDQPQHF

V: TRBV19
length: 16
size: -
J: TRBJ1-5
CDR3: CASRLEGTAYNQPQHF

V: TRBV15
length: 15
size: -
J: TRBJ1-3
CDR3: CATSRGSRSGNTIYF

V: TRBV6-2/TRBV6-3
length: 15
size: once
J: TRBJ1-5
CDR3: CASSYNSYSNQPQHF

V: TRBV10-3
length: 13
size: -
J: TRBJ1-1
CDR3: CAISGQGNTEAFF

V: TRBV20-1
length: 13
size: -
J: TRBJ1-4
CDR3: CSASPSSNEKLFF

V: TRBV12-3/TRBV12-4
length: 15
size: -
J: TRBJ1-3
CDR3: CASSWGTYSGNTIYF

V: TRBV6-1
length: 15
size: once
J: TRBJ2-2
CDR3: CASSEVAGVTGELFF

V: TRBV29-1
length: 11
size: few
J: TRBJ2-7
CDR3: CSAWDRREQYF

V: TRBV5-4
length: 16
size: -
J: TRBJ2-3
CDR3: CASSLSGVATTDTQYF

V: TRBV5-6
length: 14
size: -
J: TRBJ2-3
CDR3: CASSRGGYTDTQYF

V: TRBV12-3/TRBV12-4
length: 13
size: -
J: TRBJ1-2
CDR3: CASTTVGNYGYTF